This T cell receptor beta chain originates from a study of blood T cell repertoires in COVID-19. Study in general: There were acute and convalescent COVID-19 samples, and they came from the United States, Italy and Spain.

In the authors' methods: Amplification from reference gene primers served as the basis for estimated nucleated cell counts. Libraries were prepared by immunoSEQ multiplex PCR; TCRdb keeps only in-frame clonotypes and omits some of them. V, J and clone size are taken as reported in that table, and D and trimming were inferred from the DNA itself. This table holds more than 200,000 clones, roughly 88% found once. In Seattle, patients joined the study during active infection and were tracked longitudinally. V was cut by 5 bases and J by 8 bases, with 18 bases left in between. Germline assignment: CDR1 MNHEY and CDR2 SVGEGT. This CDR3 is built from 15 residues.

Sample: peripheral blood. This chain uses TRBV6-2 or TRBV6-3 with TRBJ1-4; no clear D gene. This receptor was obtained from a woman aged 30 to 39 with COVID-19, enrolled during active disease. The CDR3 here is CASSERGSADEKLFF. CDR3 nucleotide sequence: TGTGCCAGCAGTGAGAGAGGGTCGGCAGACGAAAAACTGTTTTTT.